Below, 10 T cell receptor beta chains from the same sample are listed, as sequenced in a study of early T cells in non-severe SARS-CoV-2 infection. Via MiXCR, TCRdb re-called the 5' RACE reads, giving one row per CDR3 protein. The sample shows some 50,000 distinct CDR3 sequences, 10% of them seen only once. The specimen sequenced was whole blood. The source is an adult who was a healthcare worker with PCR-confirmed SARS-CoV-2 infection or an uninfected control (not recorded which).

This clonotype was found many times. This chain links TRBV19 with TRBJ2-2; 7 positions agree with TRBD2. CDR1 and CDR2 (germline): LNHDA, SQIVND (reference sequence). The V segment lost 3 bases and the J segment 7 bases; nucleotides outside the gene matches: 5. This CDR3 has 14 amino acids. This CDR3 is CASSMGGVSGELFF. CDR3 DNA sequence: TGTGCCAGTAGTATGGGAGGGGTTAGCGGGGAGCTGTTTTTT.

This clonotype was detected many times. The V and J genes are TRBV29-1 and TRBJ2-1, with D possibly being TRBD2 (6 bases). V was pared by 5 bases and J by 0 bases, with 8 bases between. This CDR3 region has 13 residues. Looked up from germline, CDR1 is SQVTM and CDR2 is ANQGSEA. CDR3 residues: CSVWRDSYNEQFF. CDR3 in DNA: TGCAGCGTTTGGAGGGACTCCTACAATGAGCAGTTCTTC.

This chain joins TRBV7-8 and TRBJ2-7, with D maybe TRBD2 (5 bases). V lost 5 bases and J 9 bases, leaving 23 bases between the germline ends. From germline, CDR1 is SGHVS and CDR2 FQNEAQ. CDR3 length: 15 amino acids. CDR3 DNA sequence: TGTGCCAGCAGCGCTAGCTTCGGAACTGTGTCCTGGCAGTACTTC. Translated, it gives CASSASFGTVSWQYF.

Ten or more counts support this clonotype. The genes are TRBV6-2 or TRBV6-3 and TRBJ2-7, with a tentative D call TRBD1 (5 bases). This CDR3 has 13 residues. Germline CDR1 and CDR2: MNHEY and SVGEGT. Trimming cost V 2 bases and J 4 bases, with 9 bases left between them. The CDR3 reads CASSYGRVYEQYF. The DNA of the CDR3 is TGTGCCAGCAGTTACGGCAGGGTTTACGAGCAGTACTTC.

This chain connects TRBV15 to TRBJ2-7; tentative D call: TRBD1 (6 bases). Germline V gene data show CDR1 as LNHNV and CDR2 as YYDKDF (reference sequence). The germline V and J ends were trimmed by 1 base and 5 bases, with 18 bases remaining between them. This CDR3 has 16 residues. CDR3 nucleotide sequence: TGTGCCACCAGCAGAGTACTGGGGGCTAGTTCTCACGAGCAGTACTTC. This sequence encodes CATSRVLGASSHEQYF.

This clonotype was seen ten or more times. The rearrangement links TRBV5-1 to TRBJ2-7; no definite D call. CDR1 and CDR2 from the germline V gene are SGHRS and YFSETQ. The CDR3 spans 11 residues. Trimming removed 3 bases from V and 6 bases from J, with 7 bases in between. CDR3: CASSYGPEQYF. CDR3 DNA: TGCGCCAGCAGCTACGGCCCCGAGCAGTACTTC.

The rearrangement uses TRBV7-9 and TRBJ2-1; D is ambiguous. Germline V gene sequence: CDR1 SEHNR, CDR2 FQNEAQ (reference sequence). This CDR3 contains 12 residues. Trimming took off 5 bases at V and 8 bases at J, with 10 bases between the two ends. The CDR3 protein is CASSPIWHEQFF. CDR3 bases: TGTGCCAGCAGCCCAATTTGGCATGAGCAGTTCTTC.

Only a few counts were recorded for this clonotype. V usage is TRBV29-1 and J usage is TRBJ2-4; perhaps TRBD2 as D (6 bases). CDR3 length equals 13 residues. The germline CDR1 and CDR2 sequences are SQVTM and ANQGSEA. Deletions cut 4 bases from V and 3 bases from J, with 10 bases between. For the CDR3, the DNA is TGCAGCGTTGCGGGGGATAGCAAAAACATTCAGTACTTC. This gives the protein CSVAGDSKNIQYF.

This clonotype has more than one count but fewer than ten. The chain recombines TRBV9 with TRBJ2-1, with TRBD1 matching 8 bases. Trimming took 3 bases from V and 1 from J; bases not matched to a gene: 3. The CDR3 extends over 15 amino acids. Germline values: CDR1 SGDLS, CDR2 YYNGEE. The DNA for the CDR3 is TGTGCCAGCAGCGCGGACAGGGCTTCCTACAATGAGCAGTTCTTC. This encodes CASSADRASYNEQFF.

This clonotype was counted many times. The genes are TRBV19 and TRBJ1-1; D gene unclear. The CDR3 contains 14 residues. Germline V lookup: CDR1 LNHDA, CDR2 SQIVND (reference sequence). V gave up 5 bases and J gave up 1 base, with 11 bases separating them. The chain's CDR3 is CASSPLVGNTEAFF. As DNA, the CDR3 is TGTGCCAGTAGTCCTCTAGTGGGGAACACTGAAGCTTTCTTT.